Presented here are 15 T cell receptor beta chains from one specimen sequenced in a study of control samples from healthy donors and cancer patients. Method: immunoSEQ multiplex PCR; TCRdb's copy keeps in-frame clones and lacks some. Of over 60,000 clones in the sample, over 75% were seen once. The sequencing sample was made of blood. All receptors derive from a man aged 40-49 years in good health.

The CDR3 DNA follows: TGTGCCATCAGCCCTAAGACAGGCATGAACACTGAAGCTTTCTTT. Its translation: CAISPKTGMNTEAFF. The chain uses TRBV10-3 and TRBJ1-1, with D maybe TRBD1 (6 bases). Trimming removed 6 bases from V and 0 bases from J, with 14 bases in between. Germline V lookup: CDR1 ENHRY, CDR2 SYGVKD. This CDR3 spans 15 amino acids.

By its share, this clone is medium-sized (0.01 to 0.1%). V gene TRBV19 combines with J gene TRBJ1-6; the D gene is possibly TRBD1 (5 bases). The CDR3 loop spans 16 amino acids. Germline CDR1 reads LNHDA; CDR2 reads SQIVND (reference sequence). With 6 bases removed from V and 8 bases from J, the gap between germline ends came to 20 bases. The chain's CDR3 is CASSRTLGEGHSPLHF. The DNA of the CDR3 is TGTGCCAGTAGCCGAACTCTGGGGGAGGGCCATTCACCCCTCCACTTT.

V and J are TRBV11-2 and TRBJ1-2; D is possibly TRBD1 (5 bases). Germline CDR1 SGHAT, CDR2 FQNNGV. V was shortened by 4 bases and J by 8 bases, with 20 bases between the two germline ends. The CDR3 is made up of 15 amino acids. The DNA for the CDR3 is TGTGCCAGCAGCTCTCCTGGTGGGGGAGCGGAAGGCTACACCTTC. Translated, it gives CASSSPGGGAEGYTF.

The gene calls are TRBV6-1 and TRBJ2-7; the D is unclear. The CDR3 runs to 12 residues. V was shortened by 3 bases and J by 4 bases, with 7 bases between the two germline ends. The V gene's germline CDR1 is MNHNS and CDR2 SASEGT. CDR3 coding DNA: TGTGCCAGCAGTGATTTCGCTTACGAGCAGTACTTC. Its translation: CASSDFAYEQYF.

V is TRBV6-5 and J is TRBJ2-2; D tentatively fits TRBD1 or TRBD2 (5 bases each). The V and J ends lost 6 bases and 8 bases respectively, with 10 bases between them. The CDR3 is made up of 12 amino acids. Germline V gene data show CDR1 as MNHEY and CDR2 as SVGAGI. The CDR3 DNA sequence: TGTGCCAGCAGCTCTGAGGGGGGGGAGCTGTTTTTT. This encodes CASSSEGGELFF.

This chain uses TRBV14 with TRBJ2-7; 7 positions agree with TRBD2. The germline gives CDR1 SGHDN, CDR2 FVKESK. J was trimmed by 0 bases and V by 1 base; bases with no gene match: 12. The CDR3 is 18 residues long. The CDR3 reads CASSQAVTSVRSSYEQYF. The CDR3 DNA is TGTGCCAGCAGCCAAGCGGTCACTAGCGTCAGGAGCTCCTACGAGCAGTACTTC. Complete variable domain (other parts from reference TRBV14 and TRBJ2-7): EAGVTQFPSHSVIEKGQTVTLRCDPISGHDNLYWYRRVMGKEIKFLLHFVKESKQDESGMPNNRFLAERTGGTYSTLKVQPAELEDSGVYFCASSQAVTSVRSSYEQYFGPGTRLTVT.

The chain links TRBV28 to TRBJ1-5; TRBD1 might be the D (6 bases). The CDR3 contains 15 residues. Germline values: CDR1 MDHEN, CDR2 SYDVKM. V gave up 3 bases and J gave up 0 bases, with 9 bases separating them. The DNA of the CDR3 is TGTGCCAGCAGTTTTTCAGGGGATAGCAATCAGCCCCAGCATTTT. This sequence encodes CASSFSGDSNQPQHF.

On this clone: This sample includes further DNA sequences coding for the same CDR3. The chain combines TRBV2 with TRBJ1-5; D is unresolved. The V and J ends lost 8 bases and 3 bases respectively, with 8 bases between them. Germline values: CDR1 SNHLY, CDR2 FYNNEI. The CDR3 runs 12 residues. As DNA, the CDR3 is TGTGCCAGCTCGGGTAACAATCAGCCCCAGCATTTT. Encoded protein: CASSGNNQPQHF.

The chain combines TRBV19 with TRBJ2-7, with 9 bases matching TRBD1. Per the germline V gene, CDR1 is LNHDA and CDR2 is SQIVND (reference sequence). The junction had 6 bases not matched to a gene; V was cut back by 11 bases and J by 1 base. The CDR3 is 13 residues long. CDR3 protein: CAVRDRESYEQYF. CDR3 sequence (DNA): TGTGCCGTCCGGGACAGGGAGTCCTACGAGCAGTACTTC.

As concerns this clone: Germline is not matched at one junction end, which may reflect a read error. The chain has TRBV29-1 and TRBJ2-2; 10 positions agree with TRBD1. This CDR3 has 15 amino acids. CDR1 is SQVTM, CDR2 ANQGSEA, per germline. CDR3 coding DNA: TGCAGCGGGTCGGGACAGGGGTCGAAACACCGGGGAGCTGTTTTT. Translation: CSGSGQGSKHRGAVF.

CDR3 protein: CAWSVLTRNTEAFF. The CDR3 region has the DNA TGTGCCTGGAGTGTACTAACCAGAAATACTGAAGCTTTCTTT. The chain links TRBV30 to TRBJ1-1; the D is unclear. CDR3 size: 14 residues. V lost 0 bases, J lost 5 bases, and 13 bases lay in between. CDR1 is GTSNPN and CDR2 is SVGIG in the germline V gene (reference sequence).

V is TRBV9 and J is TRBJ1-2, with TRBD1 matching over 10 bases. CDR3 length: 15 amino acids. Unmatched junction bases numbered 3, after V lost 0 bases and J lost 4 bases. Germline V CDR1 and CDR2: SGDLS, YYNGEE. The CDR3: CASSVGGQGSYGYTF. CDR3 sequence (DNA): TGTGCCAGCAGCGTAGGGGGACAGGGGAGCTATGGCTACACCTTC. Full variable domain (rest looked up from reference TRBV9 and TRBJ1-2): DSGVTQTPKHLITATGQRVTLRCSPRSGDLSVYWYQQSLDQGLQFLIQYYNGEERAKGNILERFSAQQFPDLHSELNLSSLELGDSALYFCASSVGGQGSYGYTFGSGTRLTVV.

This rearrangement joins TRBV28 to TRBJ1-1; a possible D gene is TRBD1 (5 bases). Germline assignment: CDR1 MDHEN and CDR2 SYDVKM. V lost 4 bases to trimming and J lost 0 bases, with 12 bases between them. The CDR3 covers 15 residues. CDR3 nucleotides: TGTGCCAGCAGTTGGCTGACAGACTTGAACACTGAAGCTTTCTTT. It encodes CASSWLTDLNTEAFF.

The chain has TRBV24-1 and TRBJ1-3; 9 bases align to TRBD1. With 4 bases clipped from V and 2 bases from J, the junction kept 5 bases outside the gene matches. CDR3 length equals 16 residues. Looked up from germline, CDR1 is KGHDR and CDR2 is SFDVKD. CDR3 region: CATSETGTGTGNTIYF. The CDR3 DNA is TGTGCCACCAGTGAAACCGGGACAGGGACTGGAAACACCATATATTTT.

This chain uses TRBV5-1 with TRBJ2-1, with a weak D call TRBD1 (5 bases). The V end lost 0 bases, the J end lost 5 bases, and 12 bases lay between the germline ends. This CDR3 region has 15 residues. Germline loops: CDR1 SGHRS, CDR2 YFSETQ. Here the CDR3 DNA reads TGCGCCAGCAGCTTGGCCTCCAGGGTCAACAATGAGCAGTTCTTC. This encodes CASSLASRVNNEQFF.